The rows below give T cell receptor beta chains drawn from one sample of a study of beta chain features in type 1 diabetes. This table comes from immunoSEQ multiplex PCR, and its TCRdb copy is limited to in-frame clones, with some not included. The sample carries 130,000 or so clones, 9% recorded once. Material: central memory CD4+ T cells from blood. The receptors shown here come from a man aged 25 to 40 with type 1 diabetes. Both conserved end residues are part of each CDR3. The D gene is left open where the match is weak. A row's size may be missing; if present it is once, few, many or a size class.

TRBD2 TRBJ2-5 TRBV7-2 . CASSTPQRGETQYF TGTGCCAGCAGTACTCCCCAGCGGGGGGAGACCCAGTACTTC
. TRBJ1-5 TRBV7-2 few CASSWTVNQPQHF TGTGCCAGCAGCTGGACAGTAAATCAGCCCCAGCATTTT
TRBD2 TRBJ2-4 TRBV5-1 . CASSSAGTSGGQNIQYF TGCGCCAGCAGCTCCGCTGGAACTAGCGGGGGCCAAAACATTCAGTACTTC
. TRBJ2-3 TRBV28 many CASTDDRLRSTDTQYF TGTGCCAGCACCGACGACAGACTCCGGAGCACAGATACGCAGTATTTT
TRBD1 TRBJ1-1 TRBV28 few CASSAGGWTEAFF TGTGCCAGCAGCGCAGGGGGCTGGACTGAAGCTTTCTTT
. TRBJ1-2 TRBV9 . CASSPFTWGEGGYTF TGTGCCAGCAGCCCCTTTACGTGGGGAGAGGGCGGCTACACCTTC
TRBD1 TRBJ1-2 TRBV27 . CASSSLNRGRWAGYTF TGTGCCAGCAGTTCTCTCAACAGGGGGCGGTGGGCTGGCTACACCTTC
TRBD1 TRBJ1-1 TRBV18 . CASSPDRVSTEAFF TGTGCCAGCTCACCGGACAGGGTTAGCACTGAAGCTTTCTTT
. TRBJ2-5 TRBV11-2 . CASSPIAGGWETQYF TGTGCCAGCAGCCCTATAGCAGGGGGGTGGGAGACCCAGTACTTC
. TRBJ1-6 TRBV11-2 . CASTNGRDSPLHF TGTGCCAGCACGAATGGCCGGGATTCACCCCTCCACTTT
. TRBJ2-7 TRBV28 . CASSFRQPYEQYF TGTGCCAGCAGTTTCAGACAGCCCTACGAGCAGTACTTC
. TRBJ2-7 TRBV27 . CASSIKPGYYEQYF TGTGCCAGCTCCATAAAGCCGGGTTACTACGAGCAGTACTTC
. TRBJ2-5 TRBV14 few CASSRSGLETQYF TGTGCCAGCAGCCGGTCCGGACTAGAGACCCAGTACTTC
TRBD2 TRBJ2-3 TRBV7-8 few CASSLPAGYTDTQYF TGTGCCAGCAGCTTACCAGCGGGGTACACAGATACGCAGTATTTT
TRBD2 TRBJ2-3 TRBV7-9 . CASSPGLAGAAGTQYF TGTGCCAGCAGCCCAGGGTTAGCGGGGGCGGCCGGTACGCAGTATTTT
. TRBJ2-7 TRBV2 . CASSYSYEQYF TGTGCCAGCAGTTACTCCTACGAGCAGTACTTC
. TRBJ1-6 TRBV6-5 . CASSYRGSESPLHF TGTGCCAGCAGTTACAGGGGATCGGAATCACCCCTCCACTTT
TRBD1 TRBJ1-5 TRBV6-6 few CASSQTGGRQPQHF TGTGCCAGCAGCCAGACAGGGGGCAGACAGCCCCAGCATTTT
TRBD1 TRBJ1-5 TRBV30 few CAWSPKTGGPQPQHF TGTGCCTGGAGTCCAAAGACAGGGGGCCCTCAGCCCCAGCATTTT
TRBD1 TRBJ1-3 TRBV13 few CASSLARQGVFGTSGNTIYF TGTGCCAGCAGCTTAGCTCGACAGGGGGTCTTCGGAACTTCTGGAAACACCATATATTTT
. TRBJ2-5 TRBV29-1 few CSFLTWEIRKTQYF TGCAGCTTCCTGACCTGGGAGATTAGGAAGACCCAGTACTTC
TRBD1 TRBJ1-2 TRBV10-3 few CAISPRDSQSYGYTF TGTGCCATCAGTCCCCGGGACAGCCAGTCCTATGGCTACACCTTC
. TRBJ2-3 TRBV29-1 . CSVGGGRDTQYF TGCAGCGTTGGCGGTGGAAGGGATACGCAGTATTTT
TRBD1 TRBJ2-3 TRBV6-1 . CATNRGQLDTQYF TGTGCCACCAACAGGGGGCAATTGGATACGCAGTATTTT
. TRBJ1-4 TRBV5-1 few CASSPQGGRNEKLFF TGCGCCAGCAGCCCACAGGGCGGAAGAAATGAAAAACTGTTTTTT
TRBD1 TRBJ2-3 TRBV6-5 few CASSSGTVNTDTQYF TGTGCCAGCAGTTCAGGGACAGTCAACACAGATACGCAGTATTTT
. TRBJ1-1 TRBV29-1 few CSVEYAENTEAFF TGCAGCGTTGAATATGCAGAGAACACTGAAGCTTTCTTT
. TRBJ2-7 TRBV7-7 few CATTWAGEGEQYF TGTGCTACTACGTGGGCAGGGGAAGGCGAGCAGTACTTC
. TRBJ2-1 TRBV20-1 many CSPLANEQFF TGCAGTCCTTTAGCCAATGAGCAGTTCTTC
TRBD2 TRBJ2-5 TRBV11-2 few CASSLSLLAGEETQYF TGTGCCAGCAGCTTATCCCTCCTAGCGGGGGAAGAGACCCAGTACTTC
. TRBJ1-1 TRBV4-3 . CASSGRTVNTEAFF TGCGCCAGCAGCGGACGGACAGTGAACACTGAAGCTTTCTTT
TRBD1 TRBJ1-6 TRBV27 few CASSRQGTNSPLHF TGTGCCAGCAGTCGACAGGGAACTAATTCACCCCTCCACTTT
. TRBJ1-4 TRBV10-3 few CAISGGSATNEKLFF TGTGCCATCAGTGGAGGATCTGCAACTAATGAAAAACTGTTTTTT
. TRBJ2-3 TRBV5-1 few CASSLGQRTDTQYF TGCGCCAGCAGCCTCGGACAGCGCACAGATACGCAGTATTTT
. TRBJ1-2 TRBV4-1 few CASSPSTGGGYTF TGCGCCAGCAGCCCGTCGACGGGGGGCGGCTACACCTTC
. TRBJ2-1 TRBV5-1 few CASSLEGQNNEQFF TGCGCCAGCAGCTTGGAGGGGCAAAACAATGAGCAGTTCTTC
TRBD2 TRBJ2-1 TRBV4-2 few CASSHKAGGASYNEQFF TGTGCCAGCAGCCATAAAGCGGGGGGGGCCTCCTACAATGAGCAGTTCTTC
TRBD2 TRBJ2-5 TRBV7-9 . CASSLGLAQETQYF TGTGCCAGCAGCCTCGGACTAGCTCAAGAGACCCAGTACTTC
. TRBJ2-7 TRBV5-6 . CASSWRAIYEQYF TGTGCCAGCAGCTGGAGGGCTATCTACGAGCAGTACTTC
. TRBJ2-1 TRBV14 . CASSYWQGFNEQFF TGTGCCAGCAGCTATTGGCAGGGATTTAATGAGCAGTTCTTC
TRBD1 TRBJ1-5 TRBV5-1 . CASSFTGEGQPQHF TGCGCCAGCAGCTTCACAGGGGAAGGTCAGCCCCAGCATTTT